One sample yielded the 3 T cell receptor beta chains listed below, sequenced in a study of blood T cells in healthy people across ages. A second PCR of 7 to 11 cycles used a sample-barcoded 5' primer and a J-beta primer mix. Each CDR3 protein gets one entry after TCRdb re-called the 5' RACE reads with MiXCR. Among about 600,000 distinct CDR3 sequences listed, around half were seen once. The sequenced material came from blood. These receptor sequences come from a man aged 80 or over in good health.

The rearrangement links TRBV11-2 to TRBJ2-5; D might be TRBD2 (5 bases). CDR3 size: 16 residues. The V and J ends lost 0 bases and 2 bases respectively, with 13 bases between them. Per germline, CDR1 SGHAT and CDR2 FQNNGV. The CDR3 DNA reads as TGTGCCAGCAGCTTAGAATGGCAGCGGAAGCAAGAGACCCAGTACTTC. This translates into CASSLEWQRKQETQYF.

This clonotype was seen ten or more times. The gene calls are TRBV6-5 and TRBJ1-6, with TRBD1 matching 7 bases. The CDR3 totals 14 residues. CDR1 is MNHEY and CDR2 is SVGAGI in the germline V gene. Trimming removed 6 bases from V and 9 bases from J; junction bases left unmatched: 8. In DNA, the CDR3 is TGTGCCAGCAGGGAAAGGGGGCAAACTTCACCCCTCCACTTT. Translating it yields CASRERGQTSPLHF.

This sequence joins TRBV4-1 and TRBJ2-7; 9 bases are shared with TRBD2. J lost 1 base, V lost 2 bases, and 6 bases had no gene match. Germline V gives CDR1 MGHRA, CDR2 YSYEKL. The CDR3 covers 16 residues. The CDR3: CASSQPREGRSYEQYF. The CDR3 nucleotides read TGCGCCAGCAGCCAACCGCGGGAGGGCCGTTCCTACGAGCAGTACTTC.